Following are 2 T cell receptor beta chains from one sample sequenced in a study of long-term antiretroviral therapy in people with HIV. Assay version v3.0 of immunoSEQ was used, and it was run at survey level. Produced via immunoSEQ multiplex PCR; TCRdb's table is partial and in-frame only. The sample contains more than 15,000 clones, approximately 95% of which appear only once. Sequencing was performed on unsorted PBMCs, taken 10 to 13 years after starting antiretroviral therapy. The receptors come from a man aged 30 to 39 with HIV.

The chain employs TRBV7-9 and TRBJ1-1, with D perhaps TRBD1 (6 bases). Between the trimmed V and J ends, which lost 4 bases and 4 bases, there was a span of 16 bases. The germline CDR1 and CDR2 sequences are SEHNR and FQNEAQ (reference sequence). This CDR3 comprises 15 residues. The CDR3 DNA sequence: TGTGCCAGCAGCTCACTCGGGGGGCAGGGCACTGAAGCTTTCTTT. Its translation is CASSSLGGQGTEAFF.

This chain uses TRBV5-1 with TRBJ1-1; D may be TRBD1 (5 bases). Germline CDR1 SGHRS, CDR2 YFSETQ. The CDR3 totals 18 residues. V shed 4 bases and J shed 6 bases, with 28 bases lying between them. This chain's CDR3 is CASSPRDGLWDGSPEAFF. The CDR3, as DNA: TGCGCCAGCAGCCCGAGGGACGGCCTATGGGATGGAAGCCCTGAAGCTTTCTTT.